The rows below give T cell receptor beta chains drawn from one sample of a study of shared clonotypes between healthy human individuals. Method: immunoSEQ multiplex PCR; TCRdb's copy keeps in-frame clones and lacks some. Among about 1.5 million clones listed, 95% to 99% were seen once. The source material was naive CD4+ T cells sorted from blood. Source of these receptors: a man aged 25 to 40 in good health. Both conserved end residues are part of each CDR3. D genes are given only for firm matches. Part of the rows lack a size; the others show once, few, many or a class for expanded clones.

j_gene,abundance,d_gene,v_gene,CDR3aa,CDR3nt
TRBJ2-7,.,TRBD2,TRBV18,CASSTGTSGIYEQYF,TGTGCCAGCTCAACGGGGACTAGCGGGATCTACGAGCAGTACTTC
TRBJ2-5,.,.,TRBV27,CASSVKETQYF,TGTGCCAGCAGTGTTAAAGAGACCCAGTACTTC
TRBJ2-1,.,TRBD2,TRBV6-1,CASRYPGLPDEQFF,TGTGCCAGCAGGTACCCGGGACTACCAGATGAGCAGTTCTTC
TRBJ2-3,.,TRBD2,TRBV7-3,CASSQAGGGTDTQYF,TGTGCCAGCAGTCAAGCGGGAGGTGGCACAGATACGCAGTATTTT
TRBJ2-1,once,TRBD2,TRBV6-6,CASSSASGSYNEQFF,TGTGCCAGCAGTTCAGCTAGCGGTTCCTACAATGAGCAGTTCTTC
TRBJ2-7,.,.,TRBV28,CASGTPSYEQYF,TGTGCCAGCGGGACTCCTTCCTACGAGCAGTACTTC
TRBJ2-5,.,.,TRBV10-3,CAISESQETQYF,TGTGCCATCAGTGAGTCACAAGAGACCCAGTACTTC
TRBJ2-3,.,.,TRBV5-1,CASSLFTAGQSTDTQYF,TGCGCCAGCAGCTTATTCACGGCGGGCCAAAGCACAGATACGCAGTATTTT
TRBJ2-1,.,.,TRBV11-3,CASSLMGEQFF,TGTGCCAGCAGCTTGATGGGGGAGCAGTTCTTC
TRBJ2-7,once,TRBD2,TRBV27,CASSFTRGLQTYEQYF,TGTGCCAGCAGTTTTACTAGGGGACTACAAACCTACGAGCAGTACTTC
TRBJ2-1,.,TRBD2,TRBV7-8,CASSLGWLAEYNEEQFF,TGTGCCAGCAGCTTAGGGTGGCTAGCGGAGTACAATGAGGAGCAGTTCTTC
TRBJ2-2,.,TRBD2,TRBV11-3,CASSLGRTSGSSGELFF,TGTGCCAGCAGCTTAGGGAGGACTAGCGGGAGTTCCGGGGAGCTGTTTTTT
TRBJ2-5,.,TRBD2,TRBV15,CATSRDRASGTETQYF,TGTGCCACCAGCAGAGATAGGGCTAGCGGGACAGAGACCCAGTACTTC
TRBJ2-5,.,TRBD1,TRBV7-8,CASSLLDRGETQYF,TGTGCCAGCAGCTTACTGGACAGGGGAGAGACCCAGTACTTC
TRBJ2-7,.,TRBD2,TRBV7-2,CASSLGGTSIDEQYF,TGTGCCAGCAGCTTAGGGGGGACTAGCATTGACGAGCAGTACTTC